This is a list of T cell receptor beta chains from one sample in a study of OX40 agonist ivuxolimab in advanced cancers. Repertoires were generated with immunoSEQ multiplex PCR, while TCRdb's copy carries only in-frame clones and drops some. The table lists more than 15,000 clones, about 80% of them singletons. This specimen was CD4+ or CD8+ T cells sorted from blood, taken in a trial of the OX40 agonist ivuxolimab. These TCRs come from an adult with an advanced solid tumor such as melanoma, head and neck, liver or kidney cancer. The CDR3 runs from the conserved cysteine through the conserved F or W. A D gene is named only where the DNA matches it firmly. Some rows mark clone size as missing; the rest say once, few, many or name a class of expanded clone.

TRBD2,few,17,TRBJ2-1,TRBV19,CASSIDRGEAPLGEQFF,TGTGCCAGTAGTATAGATCGGGGGGAGGCCCCCCTCGGTGAGCAGTTCTTC
TRBD1,.,12,TRBJ2-5,TRBV28,CASSYRGETQYF,TGTGCCAGCAGTTACAGGGGAGAGACCCAGTACTTC
.,medium-sized,13,TRBJ2-5,TRBV7-9,CASSSHRQETQYF,TGTGCCAGCAGCTCCCACAGGCAAGAGACCCAGTACTTC
TRBD2,medium-sized,14,TRBJ2-1,TRBV7-3,CASSSSGGADEQFF,TGTGCCAGCAGCTCTAGCGGGGGGGCCGATGAGCAGTTCTTC
.,.,15,TRBJ2-7,TRBV9,CASSREGGGFYEQYF,TGTGCCAGCAGCCGAGAGGGAGGGGGCTTCTACGAGCAGTACTTC
.,.,12,TRBJ2-7,TRBV15,CATSPGGYEQYF,TGTGCCACCAGCCCAGGTGGCTACGAGCAGTACTTC
.,.,13,TRBJ2-7,TRBV6-5,CANSLGSAYEQYF,TGTGCCAACAGTTTGGGCAGTGCCTACGAGCAGTACTTC
.,once,14,TRBJ2-7,TRBV7-2,CASSLLERTYEQYF,TGTGCCAGCAGCTTACTTGAGAGGACCTACGAGCAGTACTTC
TRBD1,.,15,TRBJ1-1,TRBV7-8,CASSFLTGAASEAFF,TGTGCCAGCAGCTTCTTGACAGGGGCCGCTTCTGAAGCTTTCTTT
.,.,17,TRBJ2-1,TRBV7-8,CASSLSVVAGKGNEQFF,TGTGCCAGCAGCTTAAGTGTAGTGGCGGGAAAAGGGAATGAGCAGTTCTTC
.,.,12,TRBJ2-7,TRBV6-1,CASTSGRYEQYF,TGTGCCAGCACCTCGGGGAGGTACGAGCAGTACTTC
TRBD1,.,14,TRBJ1-1,TRBV5-6,CASSFRGFNTEAFF,TGTGCCAGCAGCTTCAGGGGGTTTAACACTGAAGCTTTCTTT
.,.,12,TRBJ1-2,TRBV29-1,CSVGDGIYGYTF,TGCAGCGTTGGGGACGGGATCTATGGCTACACCTTC
TRBD1,.,13,TRBJ2-7,TRBV5-1,CASSKGQSYEQYF,TGCGCCAGCAGCAAGGGACAGAGCTACGAGCAGTACTTC
TRBD2,.,16,TRBJ2-5,TRBV7-3,CASSPHPSGDAKTQYF,TGTGCCAGCAGCCCCCATCCTAGCGGGGACGCCAAGACCCAGTACTTC
.,.,14,TRBJ2-1,TRBV27,CASSISGTYNEQFF,TGTGCCAGCAGCATTAGCGGAACCTACAATGAGCAGTTCTTC
TRBD1,.,15,TRBJ2-7,TRBV6-5,CASSRTGSGLSEQYF,TGTGCCAGCAGTCGGACAGGGTCAGGGCTAAGCGAGCAGTACTTC
.,.,14,TRBJ2-7,TRBV4-3,CASSPGAGMVEQYF,TGCGCCAGCAGCCCCGGGGCAGGAATGGTCGAGCAGTACTTC
.,.,14,TRBJ2-2,TRBV4-3,CASSQETDTGELFF,TGCGCCAGCAGCCAAGAAACGGACACCGGGGAGCTGTTTTTT
.,.,14,TRBJ1-1,TRBV7-9,CASSTGTPRVKAFF,TGTGCCAGCAGCACCGGGACACCCCGCGTGAAAGCTTTCTTT
.,.,15,TRBJ2-3,TRBV5-6,CASSLAAGHTDTQYF,TGTGCCAGCAGCTTGGCCGCGGGCCACACAGATACGCAGTATTTT
.,.,15,TRBJ2-3,TRBV4-2,CASSQASGSTDTQYF,TGTGCCAGCAGCCAAGCCTCTGGGAGCACAGATACGCAGTATTTT
.,.,14,TRBJ2-7,TRBV5-6,CASSLVGQTYEQYF,TGTGCCAGCAGCTTGGTAGGTCAGACCTACGAGCAGTACTTC
TRBD1,.,16,TRBJ1-5,TRBV4-1,CASSQAPGRGDQPQHF,TGCGCCAGCAGCCAAGCGCCAGGCAGGGGGGATCAGCCCCAGCATTTT
.,.,14,TRBJ1-2,TRBV5-6,CASSGSPTNYGYTF,TGTGCCAGCAGCGGATCCCCCACTAACTATGGCTACACCTTC
TRBD1,.,13,TRBJ2-7,TRBV10-3,CAIAGQGSYEQYF,TGTGCCATCGCAGGACAGGGGTCGTACGAGCAGTACTTC
TRBD1,once,15,TRBJ1-6,TRBV7-9,CASSRDRGANSPLHF,TGTGCCAGCAGCCGGGACAGGGGCGCGAATTCACCCCTCCACTTT
TRBD1,.,14,TRBJ1-5,TRBV19,CASRDRRPSIPQHF,TGTGCCAGTAGGGACAGGCGACCTAGTATACCCCAGCATTTT
.,.,13,TRBJ2-3,TRBV4-1,CASSQDSGYTQYF,TGCGCCAGCAGCCAAGATTCGGGGTATACGCAGTATTTT
.,.,15,TRBJ1-5,TRBV7-8,CASSLTGLANQPQHF,TGTGCCAGCAGCCTAACAGGGCTGGCCAATCAGCCCCAGCATTTT
.,.,16,TRBJ2-3,TRBV18,CASSPYQDSRQDTQYF,TGTGCCAGCTCACCCTATCAAGACAGCAGGCAAGATACGCAGTATTTT
.,.,14,TRBJ2-2,TRBV6-1,CASSSDGNTGELFF,TGTGCCAGCAGTTCGGACGGGAACACCGGGGAGCTGTTTTTT
.,.,12,TRBJ2-2,TRBV6-5,CASSSNTGELFF,TGTGCCAGCAGTTCAAACACCGGGGAGCTGTTTTTT
.,.,17,TRBJ2-1,TRBV5-4,CASSLWGVSGPYNEQFF,TGTGCCAGCAGCTTGTGGGGGGTCAGCGGACCTTACAATGAGCAGTTCTTC
TRBD1,.,13,TRBJ1-2,TRBV11-2,CASSSGGTYGYTF,TGTGCCAGCAGCTCAGGGGGGACCTATGGCTACACCTTC
.,.,12,TRBJ2-1,TRBV27,CASSFSYNEQFF,TGTGCCAGCAGTTTTAGCTACAATGAGCAGTTCTTC
.,.,13,TRBJ2-7,TRBV29-1,CSALRYGGVEQYF,TGCAGCGCCCTCAGATACGGCGGGGTAGAGCAGTACTTC
.,.,16,TRBJ2-2,TRBV4-3,CASSQGDRGWTGELFF,TGCGCCAGCAGCCAAGGGGACCGGGGGTGGACCGGGGAGCTGTTTTTT
.,.,16,TRBJ2-3,TRBV11-3,CASSLDTTGGPDTQYF,TGTGCCAGCAGCTTAGATACAACGGGGGGCCCAGATACGCAGTATTTT
.,.,17,TRBJ2-1,TRBV7-2,CASSLVAGLSSYNEQFF,TGTGCCAGCAGCTTAGTCGCGGGCTTAAGCTCCTACAATGAGCAGTTCTTC
.,.,14,TRBJ2-3,TRBV11-2,CASSRLGPTDTQYF,TGTGCCAGCAGCCGCTTGGGACCGACAGATACGCAGTATTTT
TRBD1,.,16,TRBJ1-5,TRBV28,CASSLGTGALHQPQHF,TGTGCCAGCAGTTTGGGGACAGGAGCCTTGCATCAGCCCCAGCATTTT
.,.,14,TRBJ1-5,TRBV6-5,CASSLTRDGQPQHF,TGTGCCAGCAGTTTAACAAGGGATGGTCAGCCCCAGCATTTT
TRBD2,few,18,TRBJ2-3,TRBV5-1,CASSLARLAGVNTDTQYF,TGCGCCAGCAGCTTGGCCAGGCTAGCGGGAGTGAACACAGATACGCAGTATTTT
TRBD1,once,16,TRBJ1-1,TRBV12-5,CASGLGTGSLNTEAFF,TGTGCTAGTGGTTTGGGGACAGGGTCTTTGAACACTGAAGCTTTCTTT